The entry below describes one T cell receptor beta chain. Its binding antigen is unknown. TCRdb names Illumina HiSeq 2000 as the instrument used. TCR beta cDNA libraries were made by 5'RACE template switching that added a universal primer site and unique molecular identifiers. cDNA synthesis was primed from the TCR beta constant segment, followed by two successive PCR amplification steps. On the study's bioinformatics: Reads were demultiplexed and grouped by UMI with MIGEC, and clonotypes were assembled and quantified with MiTCR. To remove erroneous sequences, TCR cDNA sequences were retained only when supported by two or more reads. Downstream repertoire analysis used the tcR package, and clonotypes were matched across fractions by CDR3 nucleotide sequence plus V segment. VDJmatch was used to annotate antigen specificity against VDJdb, with one amino acid substitution in CDR3 permitted. Once TCRdb had reprocessed the reads, it stored one entry per CDR3 protein sequence and supplied no DNA. TCRdb, rather than the study authors, made the V and J calls. The sample's table covers about 300,000 distinct CDR3 sequences. Together, the top ten hold around 4.3% of the sample.

HCMV serostatus was determined by detecting HCMV-specific IgG in serum with a commercial ELISA kit. Peripheral blood mononuclear cells were isolated from blood by Ficoll density gradient centrifugation. This sample was included in a study of T cells expressing NK-cell markers (TCRdb year 2020). For context, the study as a whole: In sorted CD3+CD56+NKG2C+, CD3+CD56+NKG2C- and CD3+CD56-NKG2C+ T-cell subsets from eight or nine donors, TCR beta-chain repertoires were profiled. Of the eight sequenced donors, seven were found to be HCMV-seropositive and one was found to be HCMV-seronegative. Illumina HiSeq 2000/2500, MiSeq or NextSeq was used to sequence libraries as 2 x 150 bp reads. All eight donors whose samples were sequenced were randomly selected healthy volunteers, three of them men and five women.

CDR3 length: 14 amino acids, cysteine to phenylalanine. DNA for this receptor is not on file. CDR1 SQVTM and CDR2 ANQGSEA were looked up in the germline V gene. Study-wide findings and limitations: Those dominant clonotypes were again the most abundant among CD3+CD56-NKG2C+ cells in a few donors, at 28.3-60.1%. Whether the expanded NKG2C-expressing T cell clones were specific for HCMV antigens remained unclear. In over 5 donors, the dominant CD3+CD56+NKG2C+ clonotypes were among the top 10 CD8+ clonotypes and accounted for 1.0-7.0% of CD8+ T cells.

The sample consisted of blood T cells: a sorted CD56 or NKG2C T cell subset, CD4+ or CD8+ T cells, or bulk PBMC T cells (not recorded which). The TCR was taken from a woman aged 18-70 years in good health. Here the chain combines TRBV29-1 and TRBJ1-1. The CDR3 protein is CSVAGWDRNTEAFF.